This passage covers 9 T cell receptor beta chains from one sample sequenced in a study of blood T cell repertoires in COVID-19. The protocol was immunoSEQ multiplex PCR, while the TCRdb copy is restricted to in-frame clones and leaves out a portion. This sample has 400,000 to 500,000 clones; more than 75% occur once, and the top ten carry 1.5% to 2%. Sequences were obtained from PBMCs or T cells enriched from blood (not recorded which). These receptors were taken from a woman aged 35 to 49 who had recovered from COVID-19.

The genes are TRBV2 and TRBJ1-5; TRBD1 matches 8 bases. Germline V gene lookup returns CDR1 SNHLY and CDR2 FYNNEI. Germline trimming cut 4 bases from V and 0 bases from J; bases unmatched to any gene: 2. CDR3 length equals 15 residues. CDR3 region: CASSGDRGSNQPQHF. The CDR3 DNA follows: TGTGCCAGCAGTGGAGACAGGGGTAGCAATCAGCCCCAGCATTTT.

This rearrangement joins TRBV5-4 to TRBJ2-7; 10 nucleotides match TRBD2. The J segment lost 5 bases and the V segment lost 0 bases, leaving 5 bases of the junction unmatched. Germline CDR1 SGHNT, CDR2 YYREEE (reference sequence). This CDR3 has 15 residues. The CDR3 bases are TGTGCCAGCAGCTTGGGGGGACTAGCGTACCACGAGCAGTACTTC. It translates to CASSLGGLAYHEQYF.

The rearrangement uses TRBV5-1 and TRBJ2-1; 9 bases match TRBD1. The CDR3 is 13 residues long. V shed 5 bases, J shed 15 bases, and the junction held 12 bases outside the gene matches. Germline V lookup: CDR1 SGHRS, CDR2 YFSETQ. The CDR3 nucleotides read TGCGCCAGCAGGGCAGCCGGGACAGGGTTTGGGTTCTTC. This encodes CASRAAGTGFGFF.

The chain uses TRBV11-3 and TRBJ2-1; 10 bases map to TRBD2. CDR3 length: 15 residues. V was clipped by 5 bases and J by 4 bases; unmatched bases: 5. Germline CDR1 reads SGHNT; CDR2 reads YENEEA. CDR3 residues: CASSRGTSDYNEQFF. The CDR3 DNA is TGTGCCAGCAGCCGCGGGACTAGCGATTACAATGAGCAGTTCTTC.

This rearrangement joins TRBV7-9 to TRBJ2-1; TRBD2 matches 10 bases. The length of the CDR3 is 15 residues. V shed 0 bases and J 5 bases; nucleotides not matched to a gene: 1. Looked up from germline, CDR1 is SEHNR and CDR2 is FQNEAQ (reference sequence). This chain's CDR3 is CASSLALAGNNEQFF. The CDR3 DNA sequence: TGTGCCAGCAGCTTAGCACTAGCGGGAAACAATGAGCAGTTCTTC.

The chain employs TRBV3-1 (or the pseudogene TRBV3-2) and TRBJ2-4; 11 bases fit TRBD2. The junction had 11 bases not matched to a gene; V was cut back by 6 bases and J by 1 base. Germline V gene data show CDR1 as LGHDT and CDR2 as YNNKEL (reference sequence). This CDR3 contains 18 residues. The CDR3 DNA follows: TGTGCCAGCAGTCGTTTATCTAGCGGGAGGTGGGCCAAAAACATTCAGTACTTC. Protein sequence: CASSRLSSGRWAKNIQYF.

For the CDR3, the DNA is TGCGCCAGCAGCCAAGATCTTATAGGACAGGGGGCCAGAAATGAGCAGTTCTTC. This codes for CASSQDLIGQGARNEQFF. This chain uses TRBV4-3 with TRBJ2-1; TRBD1 matches 11 bases. CDR1 and CDR2 from the germline V gene are LGHNA and YSLEER. This CDR3 has 18 residues. With 0 bases clipped from V and 7 bases from J, the junction kept 11 bases outside the gene matches.

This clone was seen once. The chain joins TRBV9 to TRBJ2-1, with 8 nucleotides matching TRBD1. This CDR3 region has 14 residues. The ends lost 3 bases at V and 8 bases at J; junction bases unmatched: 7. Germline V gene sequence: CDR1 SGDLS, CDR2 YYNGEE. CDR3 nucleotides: TGTGCCAGCAGCGCCCAAGGGACAGGAGATGAGCAGTTCTTC. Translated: CASSAQGTGDEQFF. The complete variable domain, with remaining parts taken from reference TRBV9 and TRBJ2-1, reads DSGVTQTPKHLITATGQRVTLRCSPRSGDLSVYWYQQSLDQGLQFLIQYYNGEERAKGNILERFSAQQFPDLHSELNLSSLELGDSALYFCASSAQGTGDEQFFGPGTRLTVL.

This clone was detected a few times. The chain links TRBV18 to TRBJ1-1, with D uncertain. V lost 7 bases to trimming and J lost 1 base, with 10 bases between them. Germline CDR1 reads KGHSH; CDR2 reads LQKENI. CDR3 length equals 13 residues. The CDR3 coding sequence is TGTGCCAGCTGCACACAGCCGAACACTGAAGCTTTCTTT. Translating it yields CASCTQPNTEAFF.